This section outlines one TCR beta chain sequence together with its context. Its antigen remains unknown. The data are from a study of T-cell reconstitution after alpha-beta-depleted transplantation in children. Study-level findings and limits: After transplant, high TCRbeta diversity at day 60 in some patients arose from surviving recipient T cells and thymic progenitors.

V lost 6 bases and J 1 base, leaving 14 bases between the germline ends. In germline, CDR1 is DFQATT, CDR2 SNEGSKA (reference sequence). The CDR3 is made up of 14 amino acids. The TCRbeta library incorporated unique molecular identifiers. Using its own MiXCR run on the PCR reads, TCRdb lists one record per CDR3 protein. The data contain more than 85,000 distinct CDR3 sequences, over 6% of them singletons. The chain couples TRBV20-1 to TRBJ2-3; the D gene is possibly TRBD2 (7 bases). Here the sequenced sample was PBMCs, taken before TCRalphabeta/CD19-depleted stem cell transplant. The receptor's source is a boy between 2 and 10 years old with acute lymphoblastic leukemia, due to receive a stem cell transplant. The CDR3 DNA follows: TGCAGTGCGACACGGGGGGCCGGCACAGATACGCAGTATTTT. Its translation: CSATRGAGTDTQYF.